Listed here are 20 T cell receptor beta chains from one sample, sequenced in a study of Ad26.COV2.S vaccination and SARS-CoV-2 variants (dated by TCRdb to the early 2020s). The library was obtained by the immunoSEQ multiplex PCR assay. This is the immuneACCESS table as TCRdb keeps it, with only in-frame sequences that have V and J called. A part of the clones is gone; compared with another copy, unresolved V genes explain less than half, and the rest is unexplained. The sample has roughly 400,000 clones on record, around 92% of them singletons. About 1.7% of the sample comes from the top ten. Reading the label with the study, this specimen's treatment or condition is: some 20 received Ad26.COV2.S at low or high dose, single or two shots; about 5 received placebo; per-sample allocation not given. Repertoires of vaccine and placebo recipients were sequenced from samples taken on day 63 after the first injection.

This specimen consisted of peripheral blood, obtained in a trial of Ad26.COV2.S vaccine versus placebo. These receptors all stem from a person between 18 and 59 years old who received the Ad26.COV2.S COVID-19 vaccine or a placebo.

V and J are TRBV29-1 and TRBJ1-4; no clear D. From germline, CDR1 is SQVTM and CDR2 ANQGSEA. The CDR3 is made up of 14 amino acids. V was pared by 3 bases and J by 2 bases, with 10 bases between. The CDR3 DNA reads TGCAGCGTTGATCTGCCCGGGACTAATGAAAAACTGTTTTTT. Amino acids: CSVDLPGTNEKLFF.

CDR3 region: CASSPRQGRAGNTIYF. CDR3 in DNA: TGTGCCAGCAGCCCACGACAGGGGCGGGCTGGAAACACCATATATTTT. V gene TRBV7-2 combines with J gene TRBJ1-3, with TRBD1 matching over 8 bases. The length of the CDR3 is 16 residues. V shed 5 bases, J shed 2 bases, and the junction held 8 bases outside the gene matches. Germline V CDR1 and CDR2: SGHTA, FQGNSA.

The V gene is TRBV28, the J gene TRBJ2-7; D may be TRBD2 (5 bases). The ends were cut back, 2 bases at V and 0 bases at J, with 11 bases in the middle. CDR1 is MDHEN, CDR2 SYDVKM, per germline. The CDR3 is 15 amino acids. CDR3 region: CASSLAGPGSYEQYF. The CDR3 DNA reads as TGTGCCAGCAGTTTAGCGGGTCCCGGCTCCTACGAGCAGTACTTC.

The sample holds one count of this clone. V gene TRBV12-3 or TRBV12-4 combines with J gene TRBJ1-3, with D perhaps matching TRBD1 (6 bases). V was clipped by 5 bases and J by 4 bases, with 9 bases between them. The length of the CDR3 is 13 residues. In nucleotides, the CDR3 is TGTGCCAGCAGTGCAGGGGAAGGAAACACCATATATTTT. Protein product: CASSAGEGNTIYF.

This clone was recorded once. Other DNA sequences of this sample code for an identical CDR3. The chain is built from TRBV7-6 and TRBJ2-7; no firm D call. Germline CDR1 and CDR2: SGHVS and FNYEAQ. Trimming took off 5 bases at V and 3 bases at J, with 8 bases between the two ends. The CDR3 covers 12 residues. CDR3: CASSPGDYEQYF. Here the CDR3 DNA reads TGTGCCAGCAGCCCAGGTGACTACGAGCAGTACTTC.

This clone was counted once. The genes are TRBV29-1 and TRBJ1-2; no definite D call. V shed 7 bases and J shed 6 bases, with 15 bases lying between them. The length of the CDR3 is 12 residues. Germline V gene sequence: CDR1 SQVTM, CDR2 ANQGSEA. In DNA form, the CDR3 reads TGCAGCGCCGTAAGGTCGGACCATGGCTACACCTTC. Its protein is CSAVRSDHGYTF.

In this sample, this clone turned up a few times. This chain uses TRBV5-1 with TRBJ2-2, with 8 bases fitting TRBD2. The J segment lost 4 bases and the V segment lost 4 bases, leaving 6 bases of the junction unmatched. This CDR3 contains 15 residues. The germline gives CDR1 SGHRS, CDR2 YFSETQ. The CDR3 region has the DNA TGCGCCAGCAGCCCAGATGGGACTAGCACCGGGGAGCTGTTTTTT. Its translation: CASSPDGTSTGELFF.

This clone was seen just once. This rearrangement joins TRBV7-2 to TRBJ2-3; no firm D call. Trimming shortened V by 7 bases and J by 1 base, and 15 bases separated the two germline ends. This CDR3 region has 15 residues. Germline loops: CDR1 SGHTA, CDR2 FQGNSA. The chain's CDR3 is CASNTASGRTDTQYF. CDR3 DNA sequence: TGTGCCAGCAACACGGCCTCCGGTCGCACAGATACGCAGTATTTT.

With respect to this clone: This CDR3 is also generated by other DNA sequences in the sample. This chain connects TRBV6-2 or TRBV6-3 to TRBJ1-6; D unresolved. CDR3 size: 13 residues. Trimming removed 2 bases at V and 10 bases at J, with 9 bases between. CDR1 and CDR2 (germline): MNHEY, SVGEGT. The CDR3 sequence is CASSYTGVSPLHF. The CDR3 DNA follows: TGTGCCAGCAGTTACACCGGGGTCTCACCCCTCCACTTT.

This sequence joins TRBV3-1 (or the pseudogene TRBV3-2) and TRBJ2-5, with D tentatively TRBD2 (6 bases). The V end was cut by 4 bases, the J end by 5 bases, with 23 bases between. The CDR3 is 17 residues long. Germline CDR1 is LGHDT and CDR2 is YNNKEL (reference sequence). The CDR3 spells CASSPTVGTRVWETQYF. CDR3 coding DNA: TGTGCCAGCAGCCCTACCGTGGGGACTCGGGTGTGGGAGACCCAGTACTTC.

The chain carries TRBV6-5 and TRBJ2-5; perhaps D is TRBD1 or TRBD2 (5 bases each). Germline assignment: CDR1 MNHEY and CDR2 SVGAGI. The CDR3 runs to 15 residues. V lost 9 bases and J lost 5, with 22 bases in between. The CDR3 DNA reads TGTGCCAGTCGGTCAGGGCGGGCCGCTACGGAGACCCAGTACTTC. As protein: CASRSGRAATETQYF.

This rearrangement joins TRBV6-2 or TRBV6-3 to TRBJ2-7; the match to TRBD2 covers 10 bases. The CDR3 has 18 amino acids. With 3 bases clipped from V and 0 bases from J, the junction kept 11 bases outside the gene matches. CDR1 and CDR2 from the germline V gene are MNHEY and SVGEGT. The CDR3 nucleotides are TGTGCCAGCAGTTATCAACTAGCGGGGACGTATTACTCCTACGAGCAGTACTTC. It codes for CASSYQLAGTYYSYEQYF.

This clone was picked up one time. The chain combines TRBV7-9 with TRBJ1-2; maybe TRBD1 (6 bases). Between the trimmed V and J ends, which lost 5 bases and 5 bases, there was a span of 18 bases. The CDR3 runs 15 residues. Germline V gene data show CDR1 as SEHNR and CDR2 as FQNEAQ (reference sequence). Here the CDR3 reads CASSGTNRDWYGYTF. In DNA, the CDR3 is TGTGCCAGCAGCGGCACGAACAGGGATTGGTATGGCTACACCTTC. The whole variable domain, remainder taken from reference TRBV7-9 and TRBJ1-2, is DTGVSQNPRHKITKRGQNVTFRCDPISEHNRLYWYRQTLGQGPEFLTYFQNEAQLEKSRLLSDRFSAERPKGSFSTLEIQRTEQGDSAMYLCASSGTNRDWYGYTFGSGTRLTVV.

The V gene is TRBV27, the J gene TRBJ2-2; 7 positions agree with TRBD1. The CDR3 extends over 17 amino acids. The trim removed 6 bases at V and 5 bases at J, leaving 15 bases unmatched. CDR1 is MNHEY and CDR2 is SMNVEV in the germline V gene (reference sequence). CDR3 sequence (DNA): TGTGCCAGCAGCCATTATCTCCGAACAGGGGAAACCGGGGAGCTGTTTTTT. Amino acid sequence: CASSHYLRTGETGELFF.

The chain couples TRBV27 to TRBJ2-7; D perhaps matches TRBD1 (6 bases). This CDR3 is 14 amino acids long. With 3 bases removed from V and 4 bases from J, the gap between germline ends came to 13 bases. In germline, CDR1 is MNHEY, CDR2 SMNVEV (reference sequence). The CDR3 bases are TGTGCCAGCAGTTTTGTACAGGGTGCTTACGAGCAGTACTTC. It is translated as CASSFVQGAYEQYF.

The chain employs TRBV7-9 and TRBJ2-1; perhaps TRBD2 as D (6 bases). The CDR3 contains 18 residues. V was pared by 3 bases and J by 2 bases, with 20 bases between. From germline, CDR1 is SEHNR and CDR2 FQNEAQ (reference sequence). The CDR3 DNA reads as TGTGCCAGCAGCTTGGAGAGAATGGCGGGGAGAACCTACAATGAGCAGTTCTTC. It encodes CASSLERMAGRTYNEQFF.

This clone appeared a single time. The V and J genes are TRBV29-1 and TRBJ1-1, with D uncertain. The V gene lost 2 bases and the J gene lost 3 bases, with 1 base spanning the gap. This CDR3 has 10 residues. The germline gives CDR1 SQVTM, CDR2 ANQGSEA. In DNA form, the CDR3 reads TGCAGCGTTGAATACACTGAAGCTTTCTTT. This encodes CSVEYTEAFF.

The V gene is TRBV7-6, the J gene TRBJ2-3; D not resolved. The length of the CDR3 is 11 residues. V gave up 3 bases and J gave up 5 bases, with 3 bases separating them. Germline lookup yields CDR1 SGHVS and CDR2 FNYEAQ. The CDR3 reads CASSFRDTQYF. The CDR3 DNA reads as TGTGCCAGCAGCTTTCGAGATACGCAGTATTTT.

Here the CDR3 reads CASSDQGSNQPQHF. CDR3 nucleotide sequence: TGTGCCAGCAGTGACCAGGGGAGCAATCAGCCCCAGCATTTT. V gene TRBV2 combines with J gene TRBJ1-5; D is perhaps TRBD1 (6 bases). The V gene lost 3 bases and the J gene lost 1 base, with 7 bases spanning the gap. The germline V gene has CDR1 SNHLY and CDR2 FYNNEI. The CDR3 has 14 residues.

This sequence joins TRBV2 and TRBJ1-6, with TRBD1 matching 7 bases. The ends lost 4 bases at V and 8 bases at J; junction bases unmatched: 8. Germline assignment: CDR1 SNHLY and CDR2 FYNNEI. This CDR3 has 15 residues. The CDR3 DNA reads TGTGCCAGCAGTGTGACAGGGTCGAATGATTCACCCCTCCACTTT. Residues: CASSVTGSNDSPLHF.